This entry concerns a single T cell receptor (beta chain). Antigen: not known. 13 Jbeta primers and 60 Vbeta primers were used for the PCR. Generated by immunoSEQ multiplex PCR, the TCRdb table keeps only in-frame clones and is missing some. Of around 150,000 clones in the sample, around 84% are singletons; the top ten hold about 2%. The CDR3 loop spans 13 amino acids. CDR1 is SQVTM and CDR2 is ANQGSEA in the germline V gene. Trimming took off 4 bases at V and 3 bases at J, with 12 bases between the two ends. This sample was taken from a study of cytomegalovirus exposure and HLA in healthy donors. Findings and caveats of the study: Sequencing artifact likely explains a cluster of highly shared sequence variants. Roughly even sequencing depth across donors was the assumption behind the presence/absence analyses.

This TCR was sampled from a man between 18 and 29 years old in good health and CMV-seropositive. This sequence joins TRBV29-1 and TRBJ1-1; possibly TRBD1 for D (5 bases). The sequenced material came from PBMCs. This CDR3 is CSVAVGLHTEAFF. Written as DNA, the CDR3 is TGCAGCGTTGCGGTGGGGCTTCACACTGAAGCTTTCTTT.